What follows are 30 T cell receptor beta chains derived from one specimen sequenced in a study of blood T cells in healthy people across ages. A sample-barcoded 5' primer and a J-beta primer mix were used in a second PCR of about 7 to 12 cycles. TCRdb independently ran MiXCR on the 5' RACE reads; one entry per CDR3 protein. Among 1.5 million or so distinct CDR3 sequences listed, 42% were seen once. Input material: blood. Source of these receptors: a young woman in good health.

This clonotype was observed a few times. The V call is TRBV14, the J call TRBJ2-3, with D unclear. Looked up from germline, CDR1 is SGHDN and CDR2 is FVKESK. The CDR3 length is 15 residues. Deletions cut 4 bases from V and 0 bases from J, with 11 bases between. CDR3 in amino acids: CASSPSRPSTDTQYF. The CDR3 bases are TGTGCCAGCAGCCCCTCACGCCCCAGCACAGATACGCAGTATTTT.

The V call is TRBV13, the J call TRBJ2-5; 9 nucleotides agree with TRBD2. The trim removed 9 bases at V and 2 bases at J, leaving 7 bases unmatched. This CDR3 is built from 14 residues. From germline, CDR1 is PRHDT and CDR2 FYEKMQ (reference sequence). The DNA of the CDR3 is TGTGCCAGTTTCCGGAGCGGGGGGCAAGAGACCCAGTACTTC. Protein: CASFRSGGQETQYF. Drawing the rest from reference TRBV13 and TRBJ2-5, the complete variable domain is AAGVIQSPRHLIKEKRETATLKCYPIPRHDTVYWYQQGPGQDPQFLISFYEKMQSDKGSIPDRFSAQQFSDYHSELNMSSLELGDSALYFCASFRSGGQETQYFGPGTRLLVL.

Only one count was recorded for this clonotype. The chain uses TRBV20-1 and TRBJ2-1, with TRBD2 matching over 8 bases. There are 15 residues in the CDR3. The germline CDR1 and CDR2 sequences are DFQATT and SNEGSKA (reference sequence). The CDR3 here is CSPEASGLSYNEQFF. DNA of the CDR3: TGCAGCCCTGAGGCTAGCGGGCTCTCCTACAATGAGCAGTTCTTC.

The rearrangement uses TRBV29-1 and TRBJ1-1; D not resolved. This CDR3 has 11 amino acids. Germline CDR1 SQVTM, CDR2 ANQGSEA. The germline V and J ends were trimmed by 3 bases and 3 bases, with 5 bases remaining between them. CDR3 residues: CSVEGHTEAFF. DNA of the CDR3: TGCAGCGTTGAGGGCCACACTGAAGCTTTCTTT. Drawing the rest from reference TRBV29-1 and TRBJ1-1, the complete variable domain is SAVISQKPSRDICQRGTSLTIQCQVDSQVTMMFWYRQQPGQSLTLIATANQGSEATYESGFVIDKFPISRPNLTFSTLTVSNMSPEDSSIYLCSVEGHTEAFFGQGTRLTVV.

The genes are TRBV20-1 and TRBJ1-2; weak D call: TRBD1 (6 bases). The V gene lost 5 bases and the J gene lost 1 base, with 14 bases spanning the gap. Germline V gene data show CDR1 as DFQATT and CDR2 as SNEGSKA (reference sequence). The CDR3 is 14 amino acids. Here the CDR3 reads CSAYPGQDNYGYTF. CDR3 DNA: TGCAGTGCTTACCCGGGACAAGATAACTATGGCTACACCTTC.

Regarding this clonotype: The CDR3 carries no conserved terminal phenylalanine or tryptophan, so it likely arises from a read error. The DNA is omitted, as the CDR3 cannot be located on it reliably, and the CDR3 follows TCRdb's listing. The chain couples TRBV27 to TRBJ2-1; whether TRBD2, the table's D call, matches the DNA was not checked. Inclusive of both ends, the CDR3 amounts to 16 amino acids. Germline values: CDR1 MNHEY, CDR2 SMNVEV (reference sequence). The CDR3 protein is CASSPRGVSYGYTFGS.

The chain employs TRBV29-1 and TRBJ2-7; D is perhaps TRBD2 (5 bases). The CDR3 runs to 15 residues. The germline V gene encodes CDR1 SQVTM and CDR2 ANQGSEA. Trimming took off 1 base at V and 1 base at J, with 14 bases between the two ends. The chain's CDR3 is CSVEGESVPSYEQYF. For the CDR3, the DNA is TGCAGCGTTGAAGGGGAGTCGGTACCTTCCTACGAGCAGTACTTC.

The CDR3 region is CASSFASFNEQFF. The CDR3 DNA reads as TGTGCCAGCAGCTTTGCTAGCTTCAATGAGCAGTTCTTC. The J gene is TRBJ2-1, the V gene TRBV7-9; the D gene is possibly TRBD2 (5 bases). The V and J ends lost 3 bases and 6 bases respectively, with 9 bases between them. The CDR3 length is 13 residues. Germline-derived CDR1 and CDR2 are SEHNR and FQNEAQ (reference sequence). The full variable domain, completed using reference TRBV7-9 and TRBJ2-1, is DTGVSQNPRHKITKRGQNVTFRCDPISEHNRLYWYRQTLGQGPEFLTYFQNEAQLEKSRLLSDRFSAERPKGSFSTLEIQRTEQGDSAMYLCASSFASFNEQFFGPGTRLTVL.

This clonotype was observed at least ten times. The V gene is TRBV7-9, the J gene TRBJ1-4; unclear D gene. This CDR3 has 14 amino acids. Germline V gene sequence: CDR1 SEHNR, CDR2 FQNEAQ (reference sequence). With 4 bases removed from V and 4 bases from J, the gap between germline ends came to 10 bases. This CDR3 is CASSSGLSNEKLFF. CDR3 DNA: TGTGCCAGCAGCTCCGGGCTGAGTAATGAAAAACTGTTTTTT.

The V call is TRBV20-1, the J call TRBJ2-3, with 7 bases fitting TRBD2. Trimming removed 4 bases from V and 4 bases from J; junction bases left unmatched: 8. CDR1 is DFQATT, CDR2 SNEGSKA, per germline (reference sequence). This CDR3 region has 14 residues. Here the CDR3 reads CSATLAQGADTQYF. The CDR3 coding sequence is TGCAGTGCTACACTAGCGCAAGGAGCAGATACGCAGTATTTT.

Comment on this clonotype: This CDR3 is missing its conserved last phenylalanine or tryptophan, likely due to a read error. The chain is built from TRBV14 and TRBJ1-2, with a tentative D call TRBD1 (6 bases). The CDR3 spans 12 residues. Germline V gene data show CDR1 as SGHDN and CDR2 as FVKESK. The V gene lost 8 bases and the J gene lost 4 bases, with 11 bases spanning the gap. Here the CDR3 reads CASGQQGYGYTL. The DNA for the CDR3 is TGTGCCAGCGGACAACAGGGCTATGGCTACACCTTA.

The gene calls are TRBV28 and TRBJ2-5; the D gene could be TRBD1 or TRBD2 (6 bases each). With the DNA end fitting TRBJ2-7 better, the J assignment may be wrong. Germline V CDR1 and CDR2: MDHEN, SYDVKM. The CDR3 runs 16 residues. Here the CDR3 DNA reads TGTGCCAGCAGTAGAAGAGACACAGGGAGGTGGTACGAGCAGTACTTC. It specifies CASSRRDTGRWYEQYF.

This chain connects TRBV29-1 to TRBJ1-1; D might be TRBD1 (6 bases). Looked up from germline, CDR1 is SQVTM and CDR2 is ANQGSEA. CDR3 length: 11 amino acids. With 7 bases removed from V and 6 bases from J, the gap between germline ends came to 12 bases. CDR3 in DNA: TGCAGCGCTGTAAAGGGGGCTGAAGCTTTCTTT. Translating gives CSAVKGAEAFF.

The V gene is TRBV7-2, the J gene TRBJ2-5; 9 nucleotides align to TRBD2. The CDR3 runs 16 residues. V was pared by 1 base and J by 2 bases, with 5 bases of the junction left unmatched. From germline, CDR1 is SGHTA and CDR2 FQGNSA. The CDR3 loop is CASSLVGSGGQETQYF. The CDR3 DNA sequence: TGTGCCAGCAGCTTAGTAGGTAGCGGGGGTCAAGAGACCCAGTACTTC. Full variable domain (rest looked up from reference TRBV7-2 and TRBJ2-5): GAGVSQSPSNKVTEKGKDVELRCDPISGHTALYWYRQSLGQGLEFLIYFQGNSAPDKSGLPSDRFSAERTGGSVSTLTIQRTQQEDSAVYLCASSLVGSGGQETQYFGPGTRLLVL.

In nucleotides, the CDR3 is TGTGCCTGGAGTGTGAACGTCGGCTATGAGCAGTTCTTC. This gives the protein CAWSVNVGYEQFF. The genes are TRBV30 and TRBJ2-1; D is unresolved. This CDR3 region has 13 residues. Germline CDR1 and CDR2: GTSNPN and SVGIG (reference sequence). V lost 0 bases to trimming and J lost 8 bases, with 11 bases between them.

The table lists this clonotype with a few counts. The V and J genes are TRBV3-1 and TRBJ1-3; D not resolved. Trimming removed 5 bases at V and 0 bases at J, with 11 bases between. Germline lookup yields CDR1 LGHDT and CDR2 YNNKEL (reference sequence). The CDR3 runs 15 residues. CDR3 in amino acids: CASSAAGSSGNTIYF. The CDR3 bases are TGTGCCAGCAGCGCCGCCGGGAGCTCTGGAAACACCATATATTTT.

The rearrangement uses TRBV12-3 or TRBV12-4 and TRBJ1-4; 8 bases are shared with TRBD1. Germline trimming cut 4 bases from V and 6 bases from J; bases unmatched to any gene: 13. The CDR3 is 17 amino acids. The CDR3 region has the DNA TGTGCCAGCAGTTCAATCCCCGGACAGGGTTGGGATGAAAAACTGTTTTTT. Amino acid sequence: CASSSIPGQGWDEKLFF.

In this sample, this clonotype turned up a few times. The chain employs TRBV28 and TRBJ2-1; the match to TRBD2 covers 9 bases. In germline, CDR1 is MDHEN, CDR2 SYDVKM. V was clipped by 3 bases and J by 4 bases; unmatched bases: 10. The CDR3 has 17 amino acids. CDR3: CASSLVWAGGLYNEQFF. Written as DNA, the CDR3 is TGTGCCAGCAGTTTGGTCTGGGCGGGAGGGCTGTACAATGAGCAGTTCTTC.

The chain joins TRBV20-1 to TRBJ2-3; tentatively, D is TRBD2 (6 bases). Between the trimmed V and J ends, which lost 5 bases and 10 bases, there was a span of 22 bases. The CDR3 covers 14 residues. The V gene's germline CDR1 is DFQATT and CDR2 SNEGSKA (reference sequence). CDR3 nucleotide sequence: TGCAGTGCTTATGGCCCTATAGCGTGGGGGGCGCAGTATTTT. Translated: CSAYGPIAWGAQYF.

This rearrangement joins TRBV27 to TRBJ2-7; D uncertain. V shed 8 bases and J shed 0 bases, with 23 bases lying between them. The CDR3 has 17 residues. Germline V gene sequence: CDR1 MNHEY, CDR2 SMNVEV (reference sequence). DNA for the CDR3: TGTGCCAGCTCCCCCCAAAAGGTGTTACCCGGCTCCTACGAGCAGTACTTC. Its protein is CASSPQKVLPGSYEQYF.

The chain links TRBV20-1 to TRBJ1-2, with TRBD1 matching over 7 bases. The CDR3 has 14 amino acids. Losses at the gene ends were 4 bases for V and 12 bases for J; bases not matched to a gene: 17. CDR1 is DFQATT and CDR2 is SNEGSKA in the germline V gene (reference sequence). The CDR3 DNA reads as TGCAGTGCTAACCTTCTAGGGGGCCAGAAACCCCACACCTTC. Its translation: CSANLLGGQKPHTF.

V usage is TRBV7-2 and J usage is TRBJ2-7; D gene unclear. In germline, CDR1 is SGHTA, CDR2 FQGNSA. The V end was cut by 4 bases, the J end by 1 base, with 11 bases between. The length of the CDR3 is 14 residues. CDR3 DNA: TGTGCCAGCAGCTGGGCAGACTTGTCCTACGAGCAGTACTTC. Residues: CASSWADLSYEQYF.

The chain links TRBV3-1 to TRBJ2-2; 7 bases line up with TRBD2. CDR1 is LGHDT, CDR2 YNNKEL, per germline (reference sequence). Losses at the gene ends were 0 bases for V and 4 bases for J; bases not matched to a gene: 5. The CDR3 sequence is 16 residues long. The CDR3 reads CASSQEGDYSTGELFF. CDR3 in DNA: TGTGCCAGCAGCCAAGAAGGGGACTATAGCACCGGGGAGCTGTTTTTT.

CDR3 sequence: CASRETRTGNYGYTF. The DNA of the CDR3 is TGTGCCAGCAGGGAGACTCGGACAGGGAACTATGGCTACACCTTC. The J gene is TRBJ1-2, the V gene TRBV6-5, with 8 nucleotides matching TRBD1. CDR1 MNHEY and CDR2 SVGAGI come from the germline V gene. The CDR3 is made up of 15 amino acids. The ends lost 6 bases at V and 2 bases at J; junction bases unmatched: 8.

The chain is built from TRBV20-1 and TRBJ2-7, with D possibly being TRBD2 (5 bases). The better agreement between TRBJ2-5 and the DNA end casts doubt on the J call. The CDR3 consists of 13 residues. Germline CDR1 DFQATT, CDR2 SNEGSKA (reference sequence). The CDR3: CSALGSHAGTQYF. For the CDR3, the DNA is TGCAGTGCTTTGGGGAGCCATGCGGGGACCCAGTACTTC.

This clonotype showed up just a few times. CDR3 loop: CASSRRGIDTIYF. CDR3 bases: TGTGCCAGCAGCCGCCGGGGGATAGACACCATATATTTT. The chain uses TRBV27 and TRBJ1-3; tentative D call: TRBD1 (5 bases). Germline CDR1 and CDR2: MNHEY and SMNVEV (reference sequence). The CDR3 covers 13 residues. Trimming stripped 6 bases from V and 8 bases from J, with 14 bases between.

A few counts support this clonotype. J is TRBJ2-7 and V is TRBV6-1; tentative D call: TRBD1 (7 bases). Germline CDR1 MNHNS, CDR2 SASEGT. V was shortened by 5 bases and J by 7 bases, with 18 bases between the two germline ends. The CDR3 covers 14 residues. This CDR3 reads CASSPRRGRNEQYF. In DNA, the CDR3 is TGTGCCAGCAGTCCCCGGAGGGGGCGGAATGAGCAGTACTTC.

The V gene is TRBV20-1, the J gene TRBJ1-1; D may be TRBD1 (6 bases). This CDR3 contains 14 residues. V dropped 6 bases and J dropped 4 bases, with 18 bases sitting between them. Germline CDR1 DFQATT, CDR2 SNEGSKA (reference sequence). CDR3 sequence: CSAAGAEIFTEAFF. The CDR3 coding sequence is TGCAGTGCCGCGGGGGCTGAGATTTTCACTGAAGCTTTCTTT.

In this sample, this clonotype turned up once. The chain combines TRBV29-1 with TRBJ2-7, with D unclear. CDR3 length: 11 amino acids. Germline lookup yields CDR1 SQVTM and CDR2 ANQGSEA. Trimming cost V 7 bases and J 1 base, with 8 bases left between them. CDR3 region: CSGVGSYEQYF. The CDR3 region has the DNA TGCAGCGGTGTGGGGTCCTACGAGCAGTACTTC.

CDR3: CASSHEGESYEQYF. CDR3 DNA: TGTGCCAGCAGCCACGAGGGGGAGTCCTACGAGCAGTACTTC. The chain is built from TRBV21-1 and TRBJ2-7; the table's D gene call, TRBD2, was not cross checked with the DNA. TRBV21-1 is a pseudogene locus. The CDR3 is 14 residues long.